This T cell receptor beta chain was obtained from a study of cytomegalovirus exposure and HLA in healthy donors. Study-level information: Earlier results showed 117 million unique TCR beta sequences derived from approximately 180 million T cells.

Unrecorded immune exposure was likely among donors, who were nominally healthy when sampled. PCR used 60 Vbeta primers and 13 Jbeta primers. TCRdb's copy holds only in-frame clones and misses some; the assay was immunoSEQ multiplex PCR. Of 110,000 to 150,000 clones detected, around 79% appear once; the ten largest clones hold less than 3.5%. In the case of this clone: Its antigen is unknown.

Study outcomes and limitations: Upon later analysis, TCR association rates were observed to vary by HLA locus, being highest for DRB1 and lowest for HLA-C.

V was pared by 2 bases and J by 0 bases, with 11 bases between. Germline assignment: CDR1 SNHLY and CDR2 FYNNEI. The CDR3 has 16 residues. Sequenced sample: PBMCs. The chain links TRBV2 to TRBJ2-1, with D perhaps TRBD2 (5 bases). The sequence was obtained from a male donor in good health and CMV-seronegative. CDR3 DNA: TGTGCCAGCAGTGAATCGGAGGACGGCTCCTACAATGAGCAGTTCTTC. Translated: CASSESEDGSYNEQFF.